This T cell receptor beta chain was observed in a study of response to subunit inactivated influenza vaccine. V trimming: 5 bases; J trimming: 7 bases; junction bases outside the gene matches: 10. The V gene's germline CDR1 is DFQATT and CDR2 SNEGSKA (reference sequence). This CDR3 has 13 residues. This clonotype was observed a handful of times. Antigen unknown. Study-wide findings and caveats: There was a suggestion from the authors that each seasonal influenza vaccination recruits few new T cells.

TCRdb called the RT-PCR reads again in MiXCR, with one record for every CDR3 protein. The sample lists more than 200,000 distinct CDR3 sequences; 9% to 15% were seen once. This specimen was non-naive T cells sorted from PBMCs, taken around 15 days before vaccination. The source of this sequence is a man in his fifties who received an inactivated influenza vaccine. V gene TRBV20-1 combines with J gene TRBJ2-7; 8 bases line up with TRBD1. CDR3 region: CSAGRQGSREQYF. The CDR3 DNA follows: TGCAGTGCTGGAAGACAGGGGAGCAGGGAGCAGTACTTC.